These T cell receptor beta chains were read from a single sample in a study of blood T cell repertoires in COVID-19. Repertoires were generated with immunoSEQ multiplex PCR, while TCRdb's copy carries only in-frame clones and drops some. The sample carries under 85,000 clones, roughly 84% recorded once. The sample taken for sequencing was peripheral blood. These TCRs come from a man in his forties or fifties with acute or convalescent COVID-19. CDR3s include the opening cysteine and the closing phenylalanine or tryptophan. Each record gives: CDR3 protein, CDR3 DNA, clone size, V gene, D gene, J gene. The D gene is left open where the match is weak. A clone size is listed for some rows: how often the clone was seen (once, few, many), or a class if it is expanded.

CASSNRLAGYYEQYF,TGTGCCAGCAGCAATCGACTAGCGGGTTACTACGAGCAGTACTTC,-,TRBV11-2,TRBD2,TRBJ2-7
CASSQGGQRETQYF,TGTGCCAGCAGCCAAGGGGGACAGCGGGAGACCCAGTACTTC,-,TRBV4-2,TRBD1,TRBJ2-5
CASSLTGQTEAFF,TGTGCCAGCAGCCTGACAGGGCAGACTGAAGCTTTCTTT,-,TRBV11-2,TRBD1,TRBJ1-1
CAWSVSTYEQYF,TGTGCCTGGAGTGTCAGTACCTACGAGCAGTACTTC,once,TRBV30,-,TRBJ2-7
CAISETVRLGDYGYTF,TGTGCCATCAGTGAGACAGTACGCTTAGGGGACTATGGCTACACCTTC,-,TRBV10-3,-,TRBJ1-2
CASSQDRTRPANTGELFF,TGCGCCAGCAGCCAAGATCGAACTAGACCCGCGAACACCGGGGAGCTGTTTTTT,few,TRBV4-1,-,TRBJ2-2
CASSRQGYYEQYF,TGTGCCAGCAGTCGACAGGGTTATTACGAGCAGTACTTC,-,TRBV6-2/TRBV6-3,TRBD1,TRBJ2-7
CASSLGTVPHGINTEAFF,TGTGCCAGCAGCTTAGGTACAGTCCCTCATGGTATTAACACTGAAGCTTTCTTT,once,TRBV7-8,-,TRBJ1-1
CASSPLTGVGYNEQFF,TGTGCCAGCAGCCCCTTGACGGGGGTGGGGTACAATGAGCAGTTCTTC,-,TRBV11-1,-,TRBJ2-1
CASSTRTENTEAFF,TGCGCCAGCAGCACCCGGACAGAAAACACTGAAGCTTTCTTT,-,TRBV4-1,-,TRBJ1-1